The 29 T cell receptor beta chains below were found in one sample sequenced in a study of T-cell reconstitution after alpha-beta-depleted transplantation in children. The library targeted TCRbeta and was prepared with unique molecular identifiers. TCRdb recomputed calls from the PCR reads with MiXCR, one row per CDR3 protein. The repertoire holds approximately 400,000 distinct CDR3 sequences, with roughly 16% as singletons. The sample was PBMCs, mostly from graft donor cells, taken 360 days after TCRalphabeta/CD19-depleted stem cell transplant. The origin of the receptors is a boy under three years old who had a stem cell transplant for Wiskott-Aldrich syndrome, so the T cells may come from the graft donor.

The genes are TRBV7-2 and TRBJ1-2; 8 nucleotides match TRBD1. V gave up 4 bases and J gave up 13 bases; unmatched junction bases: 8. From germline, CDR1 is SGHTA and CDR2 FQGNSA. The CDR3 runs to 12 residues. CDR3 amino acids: CASSSQGAWGTF. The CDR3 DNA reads TGTGCCAGCAGCTCCCAGGGGGCGTGGGGCACCTTC.

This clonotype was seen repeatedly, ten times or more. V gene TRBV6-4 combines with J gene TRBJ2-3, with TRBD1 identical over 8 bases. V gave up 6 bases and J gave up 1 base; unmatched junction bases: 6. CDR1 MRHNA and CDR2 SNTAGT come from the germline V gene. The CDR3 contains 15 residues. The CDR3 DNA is TGTGCCAGCAGCGTTGGACAGGGTGGCACAGATACGCAGTATTTT. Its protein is CASSVGQGGTDTQYF.

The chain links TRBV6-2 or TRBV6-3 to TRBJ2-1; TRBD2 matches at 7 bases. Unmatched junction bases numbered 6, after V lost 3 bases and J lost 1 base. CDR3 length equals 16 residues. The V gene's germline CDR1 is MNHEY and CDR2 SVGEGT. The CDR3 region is CASSYTGGYSYNEQFF. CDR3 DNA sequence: TGTGCCAGCAGTTATACGGGAGGCTATTCCTACAATGAGCAGTTCTTC.

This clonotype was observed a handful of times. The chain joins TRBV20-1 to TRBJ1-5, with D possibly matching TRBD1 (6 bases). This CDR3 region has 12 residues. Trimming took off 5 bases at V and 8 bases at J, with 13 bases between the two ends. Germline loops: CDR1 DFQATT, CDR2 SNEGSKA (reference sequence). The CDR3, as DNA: TGCAGTGCTCCCACAGGGTTAAAGCCCCAGCATTTT. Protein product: CSAPTGLKPQHF.

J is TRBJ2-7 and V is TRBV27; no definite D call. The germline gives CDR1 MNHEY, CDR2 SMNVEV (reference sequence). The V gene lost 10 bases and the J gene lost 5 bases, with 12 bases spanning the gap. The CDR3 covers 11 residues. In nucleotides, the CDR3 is TGTGCCACCTCACTTGGCAACGAGCAGTACTTC. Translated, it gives CATSLGNEQYF.

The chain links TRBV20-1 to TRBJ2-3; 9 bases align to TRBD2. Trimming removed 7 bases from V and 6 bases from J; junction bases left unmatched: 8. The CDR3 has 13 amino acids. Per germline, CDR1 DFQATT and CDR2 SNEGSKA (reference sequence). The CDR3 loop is CSELAGAGDTQYF. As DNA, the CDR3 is TGCAGTGAATTAGCGGGGGCCGGGGATACGCAGTATTTT.

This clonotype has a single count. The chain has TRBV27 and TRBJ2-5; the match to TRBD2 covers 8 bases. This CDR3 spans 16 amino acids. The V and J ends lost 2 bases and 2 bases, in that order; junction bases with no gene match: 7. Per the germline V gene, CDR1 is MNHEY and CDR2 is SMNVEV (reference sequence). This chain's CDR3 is CASSLQKRGRQETQYF. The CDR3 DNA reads TGTGCCAGCAGTTTACAAAAGCGGGGGCGGCAAGAGACCCAGTACTTC.

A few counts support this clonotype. The CDR3: CASSLTVETQYF. The CDR3, as DNA: TGCGCCAGCAGCTTGACTGTAGAGACCCAGTACTTC. The V gene is TRBV5-1, the J gene TRBJ2-5, with no clear D. Trimming removed 1 base from V and 4 bases from J, with 5 bases in between. This CDR3 is built from 12 residues. Germline CDR1 SGHRS, CDR2 YFSETQ. The variable domain in full, with the rest retrieved from reference TRBV5-1 and TRBJ2-5, is KAGVTQTPRYLIKTRGQQVTLSCSPISGHRSVSWYQQTPGQGLQFLFEYFSETQRNKGNFPGRFSGRQFSNSRSEMNVSTLELGDSALYLCASSLTVETQYFGPGTRLLVL.

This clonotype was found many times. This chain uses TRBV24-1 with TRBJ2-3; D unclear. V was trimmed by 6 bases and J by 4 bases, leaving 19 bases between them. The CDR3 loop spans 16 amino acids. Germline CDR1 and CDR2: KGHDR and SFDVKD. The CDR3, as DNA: TGTGCCACCAGTCCTCCTGCAGGTCCTTCCGCAGATACGCAGTATTTT. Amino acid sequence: CATSPPAGPSADTQYF.

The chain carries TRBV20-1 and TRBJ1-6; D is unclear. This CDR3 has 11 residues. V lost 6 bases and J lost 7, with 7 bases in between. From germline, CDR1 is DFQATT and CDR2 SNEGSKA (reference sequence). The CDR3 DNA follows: TGCAGTGCCGGACCAAATTCACCCCTCCACTTT. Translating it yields CSAGPNSPLHF.

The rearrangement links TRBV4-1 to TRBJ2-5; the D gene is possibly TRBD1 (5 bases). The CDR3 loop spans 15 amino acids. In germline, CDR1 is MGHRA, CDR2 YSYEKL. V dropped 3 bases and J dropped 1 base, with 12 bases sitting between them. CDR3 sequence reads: CASSHPDTGQETQYF. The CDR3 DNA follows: TGCGCCAGCAGCCACCCGGACACAGGCCAAGAGACCCAGTACTTC.

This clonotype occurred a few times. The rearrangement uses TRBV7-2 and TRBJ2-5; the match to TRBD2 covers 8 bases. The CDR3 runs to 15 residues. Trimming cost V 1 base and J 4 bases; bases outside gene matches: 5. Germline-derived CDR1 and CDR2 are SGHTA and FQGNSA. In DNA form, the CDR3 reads TGTGCCAGCAGCTTAGGAGGACTAGCCGTAGAGACCCAGTACTTC. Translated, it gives CASSLGGLAVETQYF.

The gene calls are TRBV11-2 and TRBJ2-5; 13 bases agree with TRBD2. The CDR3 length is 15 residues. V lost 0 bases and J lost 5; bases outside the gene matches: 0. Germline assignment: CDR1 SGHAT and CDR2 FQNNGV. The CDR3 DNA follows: TGTGCCAGCAGCTTAGAGACTAGCGGGAGGGAGACCCAGTACTTC. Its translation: CASSLETSGRETQYF. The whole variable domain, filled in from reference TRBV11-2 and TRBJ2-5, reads EAGVAQSPRYKIIEKRQSVAFWCNPISGHATLYWYQQILGQGPKLLIQFQNNGVVDDSQLPKDRFSAERLKGVDSTLKIQPAKLEDSAVYLCASSLETSGRETQYFGPGTRLLVL.

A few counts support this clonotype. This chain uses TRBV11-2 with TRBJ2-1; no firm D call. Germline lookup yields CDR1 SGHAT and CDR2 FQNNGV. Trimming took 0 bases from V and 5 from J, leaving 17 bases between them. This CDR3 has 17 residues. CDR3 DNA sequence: TGTGCCAGCAGCTTAGAAGTTAGACGGATTAGACACAATGAGCAGTTCTTC. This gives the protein CASSLEVRRIRHNEQFF.

The CDR3 reads CASKRTGDYYEQYF. The CDR3 nucleotides read TGTGCCAGCAAAAGGACAGGGGACTACTACGAGCAGTACTTC. This chain uses TRBV2 with TRBJ2-7; 9 bases match TRBD1. Germline V gene sequence: CDR1 SNHLY, CDR2 FYNNEI. Losses at the gene ends were 7 bases for V and 3 bases for J; bases not matched to a gene: 7. The CDR3 totals 14 residues.

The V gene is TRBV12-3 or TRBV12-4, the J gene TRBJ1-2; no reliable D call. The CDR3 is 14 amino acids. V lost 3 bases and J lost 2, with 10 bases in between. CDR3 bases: TGTGCCAGCAGTTTTGGGAGAACCAACTATGGCTACACCTTC. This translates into CASSFGRTNYGYTF.

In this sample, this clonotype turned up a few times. The CDR3 reads CASTADRGSGEQYF. Here the CDR3 DNA reads TGTGCCAGCACAGCGGACCGTGGCTCGGGAGAGCAGTACTTC. J is TRBJ2-7 and V is TRBV9, with D possibly matching TRBD2 (5 bases). CDR1 SGDLS and CDR2 YYNGEE come from the germline V gene. Trimming took off 6 bases at V and 7 bases at J, with 20 bases between the two ends. The CDR3 runs 14 residues.

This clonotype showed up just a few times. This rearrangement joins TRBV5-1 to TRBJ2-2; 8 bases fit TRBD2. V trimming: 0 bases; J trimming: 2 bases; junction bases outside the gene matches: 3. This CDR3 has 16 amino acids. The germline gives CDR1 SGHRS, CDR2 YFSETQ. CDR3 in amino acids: CASSLVVAGNTGELFF. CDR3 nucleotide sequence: TGCGCCAGCAGCTTGGTAGTAGCGGGAAACACCGGGGAGCTGTTTTTT.

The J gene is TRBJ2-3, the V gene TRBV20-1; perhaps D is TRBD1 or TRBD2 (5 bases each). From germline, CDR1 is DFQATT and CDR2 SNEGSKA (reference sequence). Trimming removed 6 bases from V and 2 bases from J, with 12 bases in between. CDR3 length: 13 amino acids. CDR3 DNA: TGCAGTGCCCGGGACGCTTTCACAGATACGCAGTATTTT. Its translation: CSARDAFTDTQYF.

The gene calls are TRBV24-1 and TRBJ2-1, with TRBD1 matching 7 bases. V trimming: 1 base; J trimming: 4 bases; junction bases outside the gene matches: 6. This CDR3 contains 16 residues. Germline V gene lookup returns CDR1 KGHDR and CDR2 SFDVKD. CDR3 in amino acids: CATSDLGTVDYNEQFF. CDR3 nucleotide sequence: TGTGCCACCAGTGATTTAGGGACAGTTGATTACAATGAGCAGTTCTTC.

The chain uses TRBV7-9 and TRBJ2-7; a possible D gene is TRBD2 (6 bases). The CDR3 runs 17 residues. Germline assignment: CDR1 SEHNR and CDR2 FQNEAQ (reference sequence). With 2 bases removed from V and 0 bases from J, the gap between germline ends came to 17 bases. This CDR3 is CASSLYLNSGGSYEQYF. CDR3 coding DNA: TGTGCCAGCAGCTTATATCTTAATAGCGGTGGCTCCTACGAGCAGTACTTC.

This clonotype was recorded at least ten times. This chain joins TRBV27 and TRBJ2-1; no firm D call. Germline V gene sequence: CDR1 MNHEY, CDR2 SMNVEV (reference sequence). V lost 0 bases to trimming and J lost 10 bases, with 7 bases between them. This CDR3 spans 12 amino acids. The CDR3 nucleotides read TGTGCCAGCAGTTTATCTGGTGGAGAGCAGTTCTTC. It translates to CASSLSGGEQFF.

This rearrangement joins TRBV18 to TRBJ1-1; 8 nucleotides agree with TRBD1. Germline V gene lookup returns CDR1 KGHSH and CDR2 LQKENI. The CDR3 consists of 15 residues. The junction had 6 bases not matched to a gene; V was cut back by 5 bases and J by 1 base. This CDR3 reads CASSSRTGPNTEAFF. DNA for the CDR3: TGTGCCAGCTCATCCCGGACAGGGCCGAACACTGAAGCTTTCTTT.

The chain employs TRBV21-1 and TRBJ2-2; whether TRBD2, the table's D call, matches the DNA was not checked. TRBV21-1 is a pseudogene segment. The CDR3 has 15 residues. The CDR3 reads CASSTSGRDPGELFF. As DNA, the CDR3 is TGTGCCAGCAGCACTAGCGGGAGGGATCCCGGGGAGCTGTTTTTT.

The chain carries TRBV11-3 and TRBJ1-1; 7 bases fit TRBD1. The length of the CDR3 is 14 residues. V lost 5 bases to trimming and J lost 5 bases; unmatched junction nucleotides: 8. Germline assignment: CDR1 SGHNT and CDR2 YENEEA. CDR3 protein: CASSPRQGVTEAFF. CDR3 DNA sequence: TGTGCCAGCAGCCCCCGACAGGGTGTGACTGAAGCTTTCTTT.

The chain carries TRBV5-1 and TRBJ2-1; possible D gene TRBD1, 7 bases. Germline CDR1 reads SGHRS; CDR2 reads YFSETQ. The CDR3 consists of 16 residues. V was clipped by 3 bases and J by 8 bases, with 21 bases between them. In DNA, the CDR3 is TGCGCCAGCAGCTACGGAAGACAGGGAGGTAGCGATGAGCAGTTCTTC. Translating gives CASSYGRQGGSDEQFF.

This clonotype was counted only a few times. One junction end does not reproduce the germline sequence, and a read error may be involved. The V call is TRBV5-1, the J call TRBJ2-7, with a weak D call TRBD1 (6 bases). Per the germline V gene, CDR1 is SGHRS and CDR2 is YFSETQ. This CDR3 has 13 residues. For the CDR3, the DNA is TGCGCCAGCAGCTTGGGGCAGGGCAGTGAGGGGGTCTTC. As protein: CASSLGQGSEGVF. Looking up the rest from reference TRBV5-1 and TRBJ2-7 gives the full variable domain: KAGVTQTPRYLIKTRGQQVTLSCSPISGHRSVSWYQQTPGQGLQFLFEYFSETQRNKGNFPGRFSGRQFSNSRSEMNVSTLELGDSALYLCASSLGQGSEGVFGPGTRLTVT.

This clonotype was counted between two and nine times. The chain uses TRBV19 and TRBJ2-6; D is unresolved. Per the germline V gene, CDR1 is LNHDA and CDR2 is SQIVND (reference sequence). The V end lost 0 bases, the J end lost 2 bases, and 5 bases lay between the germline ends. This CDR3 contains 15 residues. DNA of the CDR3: TGTGCCAGTAGTATAGATAGTACTGGGGCCAACGTCCTGACTTTC. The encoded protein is CASSIDSTGANVLTF.

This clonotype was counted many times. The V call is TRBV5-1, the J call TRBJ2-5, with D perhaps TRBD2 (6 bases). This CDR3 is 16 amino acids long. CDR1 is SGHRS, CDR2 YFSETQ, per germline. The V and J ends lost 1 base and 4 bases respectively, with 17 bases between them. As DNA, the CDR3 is TGCGCCAGCAGCTTGTTGGCAGCCGGGACTGGAGAGACCCAGTACTTC. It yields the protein CASSLLAAGTGETQYF.